This T cell receptor (beta chain) was observed in a study of blood T cells in healthy people across ages. CDR1 is SNHLY and CDR2 is FYNNEI in the germline V gene. The length of the CDR3 is 13 residues. Trimming cost V 4 bases and J 6 bases; bases outside gene matches: 2. A J-beta primer mix and a sample-barcoded 5' primer were used in a second PCR of about 7 to 12 cycles. TCRdb recomputed calls from the 5' RACE reads with MiXCR, one row per CDR3 protein. This sample has about a million distinct CDR3 sequences, with roughly 51% found just once. The origin of this receptor is a woman aged 55-69 years in good health. The chain uses TRBV2 and TRBJ2-2, with TRBD1 matching over 7 bases. Sequenced sample: blood. CDR3 DNA sequence: TGTGCCAGCAGTGGACAGGGATCCGGGGAGCTGTTTTTT. This encodes CASSGQGSGELFF. Filled out from reference TRBV2 and TRBJ2-2, the complete variable domain reads EPEVTQTPSHQVTQMGQEVILRCVPISNHLYFYWYRQILGQKVEFLVSFYNNEISEKSEIFDDQFSVERPDGSNFTLKIRSTKLEDSAMYFCASSGQGSGELFFGEGSRLTVL.